This T cell receptor (beta chain) is from a study of blood T cell repertoires in COVID-19. Turning to the study itself: Samples came from the United States, Italy and Spain, spanning acute and convalescent COVID-19. Nucleic acid was either cDNA or gDNA, and it came from T cells, B-cell-depleted T cells, or PBMCs.

This clone was seen once. Authors' processing steps: Reference gene primer amplification gave estimated nucleated cell counts. TCRdb keeps only in-frame clones here, not all; method: immunoSEQ multiplex PCR. That table furnishes V, J and clone size, whereas the DNA furnished D and trimming. Here the sample spans approximately 300,000 clones, around four fifths being singletons. The germline gives CDR1 ENHRY, CDR2 SYGVKD. Trimming shortened V by 4 bases and J by 7 bases, and 11 bases separated the two germline ends. This CDR3 has 13 amino acids. V gene TRBV10-3 combines with J gene TRBJ1-5; the D is unclear. The source of this sequence is a woman in her forties or fifties with acute or convalescent COVID-19. Input material: peripheral blood. DNA for the CDR3: TGTGCCATCAGTGTTGGAGGGAACCAGCCCCAGCATTTT. Protein product: CAISVGGNQPQHF.